Following are 31 T cell receptor beta chains from one sample sequenced in a study of T cells in Graves' hyperthyroidism and ophthalmopathy. Amplification of TCR beta CDR3 regions used RNA as the template. HTBI primers drove first-round RT-PCR of the TCR CDR3. One entry per CDR3 protein results from TCRdb running MiXCR on the multiplex PCR reads. The data show fewer than 500,000 distinct CDR3 sequences, approximately 14% seen once. The specimen was blood. The source is a man younger than 35 with Graves' ophthalmopathy.

This clonotype appeared a few times. The V and J genes are TRBV10-2 and TRBJ2-3; a possible D gene is TRBD1 (6 bases). Germline V gives CDR1 WSHSY, CDR2 SAAADI. This CDR3 contains 16 residues. Between the trimmed V and J ends, which lost 1 base and 2 bases, there was a span of 13 bases. CDR3 DNA: TGCGCCAGCAGTGAGTATGGGGGCGGCCCCACAGATACGCAGTATTTT. This translates into CASSEYGGGPTDTQYF.

The chain employs TRBV7-8 and TRBJ2-1; possible D gene TRBD2, 5 bases. The germline V gene has CDR1 SGHVS and CDR2 FQNEAQ. Trimming cost V 5 bases and J 10 bases, with 9 bases left between them. CDR3 length equals 11 residues. CDR3 residues: CASSSGTEQFF. The CDR3, as DNA: TGTGCCAGCAGCAGCGGTACCGAGCAGTTCTTC.

This clonotype was detected many times. The chain uses TRBV29-1 and TRBJ2-7; the D gene is possibly TRBD2 (6 bases). From germline, CDR1 is SQVTM and CDR2 ANQGSEA. The V and J ends lost 6 bases and 0 bases respectively, with 9 bases between them. CDR3 length: 12 amino acids. CDR3 region: CSVLGGSYEQYF. Written as DNA, the CDR3 is TGCAGCGTCCTCGGGGGCTCCTACGAGCAGTACTTC.

The V and J genes are TRBV11-2 and TRBJ1-2, with D hard to call. The CDR3 is 12 amino acids. Trimming left V 5 bases short and J 0 bases short, with 4 bases between. Germline V CDR1 and CDR2: SGHAT, FQNNGV. The CDR3 is CASSRTNYGYTF. For the CDR3, the DNA is TGTGCCAGCAGCCGGACTAACTATGGCTACACCTTC.

This clonotype was seen at least ten times. The CDR3 DNA reads as TGTGCCAGCAGCCAACGAGGGCCTGGGGCCAACGTCCTGACTTTC. This gives the protein CASSQRGPGANVLTF. The rearrangement joins TRBV3-1 to TRBJ2-6; D possibly corresponds to TRBD2 (5 bases). Germline V CDR1 and CDR2: LGHDT, YNNKEL (reference sequence). V was cut by 2 bases and J by 2 bases, with 7 bases left in between. This CDR3 is 15 amino acids long.

This clonotype was detected once. This sequence joins TRBV5-6 and TRBJ2-5; 8 bases line up with TRBD2. Germline V gene sequence: CDR1 SGHDT, CDR2 YYEEEE. With 10 bases clipped from V and 4 bases from J, the junction kept 9 bases outside the gene matches. CDR3 length: 13 amino acids. CDR3 amino acids: CAYTGLARETQYF. CDR3 in DNA: TGTGCCTACACCGGACTAGCTAGAGAGACCCAGTACTTC.

This clonotype was recorded at least ten times. The CDR3 loop is CASSSLLGQSFTDTQYF. CDR3 in DNA: TGTGCCAGCAGCAGTCTCCTCGGACAGTCCTTCACAGATACGCAGTATTTT. The chain employs TRBV9 and TRBJ2-3, with D maybe TRBD1 (6 bases). V lost 4 bases and J 2 bases, leaving 20 bases between the germline ends. Germline V gives CDR1 SGDLS, CDR2 YYNGEE. CDR3 size: 17 residues.

The sample holds many counts of this clonotype. The V gene is TRBV20-1, the J gene TRBJ1-6; D is unclear. Trimming cost V 0 bases and J 6 bases, with 9 bases left between them. Germline CDR1 DFQATT, CDR2 SNEGSKA (reference sequence). The CDR3 has 14 amino acids. CDR3 amino acids: CSARDHRINSPLHF. As DNA, the CDR3 is TGCAGTGCTAGAGATCACCGGATTAATTCACCCCTCCACTTT.

This clonotype has ten or more counts. The V call is TRBV6-6, the J call TRBJ2-3; D might be TRBD1 or TRBD2, each matching 5 bases. Trimming shortened V by 2 bases and J by 0 bases, and 12 bases separated the two germline ends. CDR1 is MNHNY, CDR2 SVGAGI, per germline (reference sequence). CDR3 length: 16 residues. The CDR3 is CASSYPGTGSTDTQYF. As DNA, the CDR3 is TGTGCCAGCAGTTACCCAGGGACGGGGAGCACAGATACGCAGTATTTT.

There are a few counts of this clonotype. J is TRBJ2-7 and V is TRBV25-1; D ambiguous. Per germline, CDR1 MGHDK and CDR2 SYGVNS. With 6 bases removed from V and 2 bases from J, the gap between germline ends came to 11 bases. CDR3 length equals 13 residues. The chain's CDR3 is CASSAMGAYEQYF. CDR3 coding DNA: TGTGCCAGCAGCGCAATGGGTGCCTACGAGCAGTACTTC.

This clonotype was recorded a few times. CDR3 DNA: TGTGCCAGCAGCTTGGGAGGGCCACCCCTCCACTTT. This encodes CASSLGGPPLHF. The rearrangement uses TRBV7-9 and TRBJ1-6; D unresolved. The CDR3 length is 12 residues. V lost 3 bases, J lost 11 bases, and 8 bases lay in between. In germline, CDR1 is SEHNR, CDR2 FQNEAQ (reference sequence).

This chain uses TRBV9 with TRBJ2-7; 7 bases fit TRBD1. Germline CDR1 reads SGDLS; CDR2 reads YYNGEE. CDR3 length equals 15 residues. V was pared by 0 bases and J by 5 bases, with 8 bases of the junction left unmatched. The CDR3 bases are TGTGCCAGCAGCGTAGAGGGAACAGGGGTTGACGAGCAGTACTTC. It is translated as CASSVEGTGVDEQYF.

This sequence joins TRBV28 and TRBJ1-5; TRBD1 agrees at 10 bases. This CDR3 spans 18 amino acids. The junction had 11 bases not matched to a gene; V was cut back by 2 bases and J by 4 bases. The germline CDR1 and CDR2 sequences are MDHEN and SYDVKM. CDR3 coding DNA: TGTGCCAGCAGTTTAGGTCGTTTTGGGACAGGGGCAAATCAGCCCCAGCATTTT. Its translation is CASSLGRFGTGANQPQHF.

V usage is TRBV29-1 and J usage is TRBJ2-7, with 8 bases that match TRBD1. V dropped 4 bases and J dropped 0; count of bases not matched to a gene: 5. From germline, CDR1 is SQVTM and CDR2 ANQGSEA. The CDR3 loop spans 14 amino acids. CDR3: CSVAGDRSSYEQYF. The CDR3 DNA sequence: TGCAGCGTTGCCGGGGACAGGAGCTCCTACGAGCAGTACTTC.

Many counts were recorded for this clonotype. This sequence joins TRBV7-6 and TRBJ2-1; maybe TRBD1 (6 bases). CDR3 length: 15 amino acids. Trimming stripped 2 bases from V and 8 bases from J, with 16 bases between. Germline CDR1 is SGHVS and CDR2 is FNYEAQ. The CDR3 loop is CASSLKQGTFDEQFF. The CDR3 nucleotides read TGTGCCAGCAGCTTAAAACAGGGTACCTTCGATGAGCAGTTCTTC.

This clonotype was detected many times. J is TRBJ2-7 and V is TRBV11-2, with 12 bases matching TRBD1. V lost 1 base, J lost 5 bases, and 12 bases stayed unmatched. There are 18 residues in the CDR3. Germline values: CDR1 SGHAT, CDR2 FQNNGV. DNA for the CDR3: TGTGCCAGCAGCTTAGTAGGCCCCGGGACAGGGGGCCGGGACGAGCAGTACTTC. Its protein product is CASSLVGPGTGGRDEQYF.

In its sample, this clonotype was seen a few times. This chain links TRBV15 with TRBJ1-4, with a possible D match to TRBD1 (5 bases). CDR3 length equals 18 residues. V was shortened by 5 bases and J by 3 bases, with 22 bases between the two germline ends. Per germline, CDR1 LNHNV and CDR2 YYDKDF (reference sequence). The CDR3 DNA reads TGTGCCACCAGCTCTCCCCAGGGTGGGGGGATCGCTAATGAAAAACTGTTTTTT. Translating gives CATSSPQGGGIANEKLFF.

As DNA, the CDR3 is TGTGCCAGCAGCTCAGCAGGAAACAGCCACGAGCAGTACTTC. Its translation is CASSSAGNSHEQYF. The rearrangement uses TRBV7-6 and TRBJ2-7, with D unresolved. V lost 4 bases and J 5 bases, leaving 15 bases between the germline ends. This CDR3 is built from 14 residues. Germline loops: CDR1 SGHVS, CDR2 FNYEAQ.

In its sample, this clonotype was seen a few times. This chain joins TRBV12-3 or TRBV12-4 and TRBJ1-1; no clear D. The CDR3 has 11 amino acids. V was pared by 3 bases and J by 9 bases, with 8 bases between. The CDR3 region has the DNA TGTGCCAGCAGTTTTGGGCGGCAAGCTTTCTTT. Amino acid sequence: CASSFGRQAFF.

This clonotype appeared many times. The CDR3 region is CASSFIPPGVETQYF. DNA for the CDR3: TGTGCCAGCAGCTTCATTCCACCAGGGGTAGAGACCCAGTACTTC. The rearrangement uses TRBV27 and TRBJ2-5, with D possibly matching TRBD1 (6 bases). Per the germline V gene, CDR1 is MNHEY and CDR2 is SMNVEV (reference sequence). Trimming left V 6 bases short and J 4 bases short, with 18 bases between. This CDR3 has 15 residues.

This clonotype appeared many times. The gene calls are TRBV27 and TRBJ2-7, with D possibly being TRBD1 or TRBD2 (5 bases each). Germline V gives CDR1 MNHEY, CDR2 SMNVEV (reference sequence). V lost 10 bases and J lost 0, with 7 bases in between. There are 11 residues in the CDR3. The CDR3 DNA sequence: TGTGCCACTGGGGGCTCCTACGAGCAGTACTTC. It specifies CATGGSYEQYF.

There are many counts of this clonotype. This chain links TRBV5-5 with TRBJ1-1; D gene ambiguous. The germline gives CDR1 SGHKS, CDR2 YYEKEE (reference sequence). V lost 2 bases and J 6 bases, leaving 14 bases between the germline ends. The CDR3 contains 14 residues. This CDR3 reads CASSFDTRGAEAFF. The CDR3 bases are TGTGCCAGCAGCTTCGACACCCGCGGGGCTGAAGCTTTCTTT.

This clonotype was found a few times. Here the CDR3 DNA reads TGTGCCAGCAGCCGGACCCTTAGGATTCAGTACTTC. It encodes CASSRTLRIQYF. The J gene is TRBJ2-4, the V gene TRBV12-3 or TRBV12-4; D not certain. V was clipped by 6 bases and J by 10 bases, with 13 bases between them. This CDR3 has 12 amino acids.

This clonotype was counted ten times or more. The chain combines TRBV15 with TRBJ2-5, with 7 bases fitting TRBD1. Germline CDR1 LNHNV, CDR2 YYDKDF (reference sequence). The CDR3 contains 14 residues. V dropped 1 base and J dropped 1; count of bases not matched to a gene: 0. The CDR3 here is CATSRGQGQETQYF. Here the CDR3 DNA reads TGTGCCACCAGCAGAGGACAGGGCCAAGAGACCCAGTACTTC.

V and J are TRBV6-1 and TRBJ1-5, with 10 bases fitting TRBD1. In germline, CDR1 is MNHNS, CDR2 SASEGT. This CDR3 spans 15 amino acids. Losses at the gene ends were 8 bases for V and 9 bases for J; bases not matched to a gene: 13. CDR3 bases: TGTGCCAGCGGCCCCCGGGACAGGGGTTATCGGCCCCAGCATTTT. As protein: CASGPRDRGYRPQHF.

CDR3 region: CASSDYPSTGELFF. CDR3 bases: TGTGCCAGCAGTGACTACCCGAGCACCGGGGAGCTGTTTTTT. The chain is built from TRBV6-2 or TRBV6-3 and TRBJ2-2; D may be TRBD2 (5 bases). V lost 5 bases to trimming and J lost 4 bases, with 11 bases between them. Per the germline V gene, CDR1 is MNHEY and CDR2 is SVGEGT. There are 14 residues in the CDR3.

Comment on this clonotype: It may be a read error: a sequence one base away is much more abundant. The CDR3 does not close with the conserved phenylalanine or tryptophan, likely indicating a read error. The chain has TRBV7-2 and TRBJ2-7, with TRBD1 as a possible D gene (6 bases). This CDR3 region has 14 residues. Germline V CDR1 and CDR2: SGHTA, FQGNSA. V was trimmed by 1 base and J by 3 bases, leaving 10 bases between them. The CDR3 reads CASSLELGGYEQYL. The DNA for the CDR3 is TGTGCCAGCAGCTTAGAACTAGGGGGCTACGAGCAGTACCTC.

This clonotype was recorded many times. CDR3 region: CASSQGPPRNYGYTF. The CDR3 region has the DNA TGTGCCAGCAGCCAAGGGCCCCCGAGGAACTATGGCTACACCTTC. The gene calls are TRBV14 and TRBJ1-2; D gene ambiguous. The germline gives CDR1 SGHDN, CDR2 FVKESK. V lost 1 base, J lost 2 bases, and 11 bases lay in between. The CDR3 contains 15 residues.

This clonotype was seen at least ten times. The chain joins TRBV11-2 to TRBJ2-3; D is uncertain. The CDR3 is 12 residues long. Germline CDR1 SGHAT, CDR2 FQNNGV. With 3 bases removed from V and 6 bases from J, the gap between germline ends came to 7 bases. For the CDR3, the DNA is TGTGCCAGCAGCTTCCCCTCGGATACGCAGTATTTT. Its protein is CASSFPSDTQYF.

This clonotype was seen at least ten times. The J gene is TRBJ2-1, the V gene TRBV20-1; D gene ambiguous. V was shortened by 0 bases and J by 5 bases, with 11 bases between the two germline ends. Germline assignment: CDR1 DFQATT and CDR2 SNEGSKA (reference sequence). The CDR3 consists of 14 residues. The CDR3 loop is CSARDVEIHNEQFF. The CDR3 DNA follows: TGCAGTGCTAGAGATGTGGAAATCCACAATGAGCAGTTCTTC.

This rearrangement joins TRBV7-9 to TRBJ1-3; the D is unclear. The CDR3 is 14 residues long. Trimming pared 8 bases from V and 1 base from J, leaving 12 bases between. Germline CDR1 and CDR2: SEHNR and FQNEAQ (reference sequence). The CDR3 DNA sequence: TGTGCCAGCTCTGACCCTGGTTCTGGAAACACCATATATTTT. The encoded protein is CASSDPGSGNTIYF.